This T cell receptor beta chain was identified during a study of T cells after somatic rescue of genetic block. This CDR3 comprises 15 residues. Trimming at V came to 5 bases and at J to 4 bases, leaving 6 bases not matched to a gene. Looked up from germline, CDR1 is LNHDA and CDR2 is SQIVND (reference sequence). The data were produced by immunoSEQ multiplex PCR, yet TCRdb's version contains in-frame clones alone and is incomplete. The sample lists around 64,000 clones, approximately 90% occurring once. The clonotype originates from a man aged 35 to 55. Sequenced material: peripheral blood mononuclear cells (PBMCs). J is TRBJ2-3 and V is TRBV19, with 10 bases aligning to TRBD1. The CDR3 DNA is TGTGCCAGTAGTCTGGACAGGGGGGCGGCAGATACGCAGTATTTT. Translated, it gives CASSLDRGAADTQYF. The variable domain in full, completed from reference TRBV19 and TRBJ2-3, reads DGGITQSPKYLFRKEGQNVTLSCEQNLNHDAMYWYRQDPGQGLRLIYYSQIVNDFQKGDIAEGYSVSREKKESFPLTVTSAQKNPTAFYLCASSLDRGAADTQYFGPGTRLTVL.